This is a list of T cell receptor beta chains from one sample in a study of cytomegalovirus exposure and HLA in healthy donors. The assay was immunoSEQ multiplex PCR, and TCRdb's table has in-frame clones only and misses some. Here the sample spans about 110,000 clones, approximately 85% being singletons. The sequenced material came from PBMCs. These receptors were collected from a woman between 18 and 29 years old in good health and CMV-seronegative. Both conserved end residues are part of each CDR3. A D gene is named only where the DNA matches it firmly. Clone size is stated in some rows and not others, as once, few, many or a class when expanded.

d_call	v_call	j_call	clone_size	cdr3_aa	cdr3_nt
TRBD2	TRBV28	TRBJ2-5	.	CASSPGDLAGGKTQYF	TGTGCCAGCAGCCCCGGGGACCTAGCGGGGGGGAAGACCCAGTACTTC
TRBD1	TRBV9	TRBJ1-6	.	CASSDGTGGLTPLHF	TGTGCCAGCAGCGACGGGACAGGGGGTCTGACGCCCCTCCACTTT
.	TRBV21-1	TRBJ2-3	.	CARFRETNTDTQYF	TGTGCCAGATTTAGGGAGACAAACACAGATACGCAGTATTTT
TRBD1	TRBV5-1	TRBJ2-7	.	CASSLTGGIYEQYF	TGCGCCAGCAGCTTGACAGGGGGTATCTATGAGCAGTACTTC
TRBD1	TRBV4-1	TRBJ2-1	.	CASSLQGAFSYNEQFF	TGCGCCAGCAGCCTACAGGGGGCATTCTCCTACAATGAGCAGTTCTTC
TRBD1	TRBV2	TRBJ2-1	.	CASKHRGLDNEQFF	TGTGCCAGCAAGCACAGGGGGCTCGACAATGAGCAGTTCTTC
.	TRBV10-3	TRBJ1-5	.	CAISESDQVGFWQPQHF	TGTGCCATCAGTGAGTCGGATCAGGTGGGTTTTTGGCAGCCCCAGCATTTT
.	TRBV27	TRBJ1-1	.	CASTPGRGNTEAFF	TGTGCCAGCACCCCTGGTCGGGGGAACACTGAAGCTTTCTTT
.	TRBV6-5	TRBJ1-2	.	CASSYSSETSNYGYTF	TGTGCCAGCAGTTACTCATCGGAGACCTCTAACTATGGCTACACCTTC
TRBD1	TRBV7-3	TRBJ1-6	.	CASSSQGQVYNSPLHF	TGTGCCAGCAGCTCACAGGGGCAGGTCTATAATTCACCCCTCCACTTT
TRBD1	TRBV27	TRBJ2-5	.	CASSLLDRQETQYF	TGTGCCAGCAGTTTATTGGACAGGCAAGAGACCCAGTACTTC
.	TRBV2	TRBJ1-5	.	CASMNSNSNQPQHF	TGTGCCAGCATGAACAGTAATAGCAATCAGCCCCAGCATTTT
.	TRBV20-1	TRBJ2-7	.	CSAIFRGEQYF	TGCAGTGCTATCTTCAGGGGCGAGCAGTACTTC
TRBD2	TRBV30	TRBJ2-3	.	CAWSAGGLTDTQYF	TGTGCCTGGTCCGCGGGGGGCCTCACAGATACGCAGTATTTT
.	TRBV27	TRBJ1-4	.	CASSKGLPTSGLFF	TGTGCCAGCAGTAAGGGACTGCCTACATCGGGACTGTTTTTT
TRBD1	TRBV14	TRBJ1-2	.	CASSQEVTGLGYTF	TGTGCCAGCAGCCAAGAGGTGACAGGGCTTGGCTACACCTTC
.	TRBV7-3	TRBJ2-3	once	CASSLTGALSTDTQYF	TGTGCCAGCAGCTTAACGGGGGCTCTAAGCACAGATACGCAGTATTTT
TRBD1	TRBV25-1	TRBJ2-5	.	CASSIRDRDWETQYF	TGTGCCAGCAGTATTCGGGACAGGGACTGGGAGACCCAGTACTTC
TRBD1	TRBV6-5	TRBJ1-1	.	CASTSGGWGTEAFF	TGTGCCAGCACATCAGGGGGCTGGGGCACTGAAGCTTTCTTT
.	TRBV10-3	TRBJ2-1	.	CAISESQAIYNEQFF	TGTGCCATCAGTGAGTCGCAGGCTATCTACAATGAGCAGTTCTTC
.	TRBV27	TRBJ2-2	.	CASSFRGIYTGELFF	TGTGCCAGCAGTTTCCGGGGGATTTACACCGGGGAGCTGTTTTTT
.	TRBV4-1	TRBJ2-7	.	CAAAKIEVGSVYEQYF	TGCGCAGCAGCCAAGATTGAGGTTGGGTCCGTCTACGAGCAGTACTTC
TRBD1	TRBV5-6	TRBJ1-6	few	CASSQAGGNNSPLHF	TGTGCCAGCAGTCAAGCAGGGGGGAATAATTCACCCCTCCACTTT
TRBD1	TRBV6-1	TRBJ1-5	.	CASARTGVDQPQHF	TGTGCCAGCGCCCGGACAGGGGTCGATCAGCCCCAGCATTTT
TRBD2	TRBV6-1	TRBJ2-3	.	CASSEVTSGGRDTQYF	TGTGCCAGCAGTGAAGTAACTAGCGGGGGGAGAGATACGCAGTATTTT
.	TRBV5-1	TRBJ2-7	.	CASSLGEGGTEQYF	TGCGCCAGCAGCTTGGGGGAGGGGGGTACCGAGCAGTACTTC
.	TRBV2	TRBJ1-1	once	CASTGEGRTEAFF	TGTGCCAGCACGGGGGAGGGTAGGACTGAAGCTTTCTTT
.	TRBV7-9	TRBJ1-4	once	CASSSWGATTNEKLFF	TGTGCCAGCAGCTCCTGGGGCGCGACTACTAATGAAAAACTGTTTTTT
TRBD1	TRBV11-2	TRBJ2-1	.	CASGQGSYNEQFF	TGTGCCAGCGGACAGGGCTCCTACAATGAGCAGTTCTTC
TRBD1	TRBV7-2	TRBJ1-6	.	CASSFPGQVDSPLHF	TGTGCCAGCAGCTTCCCGGGACAGGTGGATTCACCCCTCCACTTT
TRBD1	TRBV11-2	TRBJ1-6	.	CASSPGGGGSNSPLHF	TGTGCCAGCAGCCCTGGAGGAGGGGGCAGTAATTCACCCCTCCACTTT
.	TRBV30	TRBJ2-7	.	CAWSVWQVGWYEQYF	TGTGCCTGGAGTGTCTGGCAGGTCGGCTGGTACGAGCAGTACTTC
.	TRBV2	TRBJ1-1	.	CASTRQPLNTEAFF	TGTGCCAGCACAAGACAGCCTCTCAACACTGAAGCTTTCTTT
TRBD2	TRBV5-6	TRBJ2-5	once	CASSTPGLEETQYF	TGTGCCAGCAGCACTCCGGGACTAGAAGAGACCCAGTACTTC
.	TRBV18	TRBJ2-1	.	CASSPIVGENEQFF	TGTGCCAGCTCACCGATCGTTGGGGAGAATGAGCAGTTCTTC
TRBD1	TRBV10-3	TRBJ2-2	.	CAISGGTGVSGELFF	TGTGCCATCAGTGGCGGGACAGGGGTTTCCGGGGAGCTGTTTTTT
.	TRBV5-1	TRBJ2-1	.	CASAALSSYNEQFF	TGCGCCAGCGCCGCTCTTAGCTCCTACAATGAGCAGTTCTTC
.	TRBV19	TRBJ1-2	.	CASSAGFNYGYTF	TGTGCCAGTAGTGCAGGTTTTAACTATGGCTACACCTTC
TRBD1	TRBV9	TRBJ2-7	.	CASSVGTGTYEQYF	TGTGCCAGCAGCGTCGGGACAGGGACCTACGAGCAGTACTTC
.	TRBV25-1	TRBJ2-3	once	CASSGSLRPGSTDTQYF	TGTGCCAGCAGTGGGTCCCTCCGACCAGGTAGCACAGATACGCAGTATTTT
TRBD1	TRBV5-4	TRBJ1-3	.	CASSLAAGGSGNTIYF	TGTGCCAGCAGCTTGGCTGCAGGGGGCTCTGGAAACACCATATATTTT
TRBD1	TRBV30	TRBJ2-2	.	CACTRGTPTGELFF	TGTGCCTGCACCAGGGGGACACCCACCGGGGAGCTGTTTTTT
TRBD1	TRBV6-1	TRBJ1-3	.	CASSEVGTAGNTIYF	TGTGCCAGCAGTGAAGTTGGGACAGCCGGAAACACCATATATTTT
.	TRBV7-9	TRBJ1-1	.	CASSLELSWTEAFF	TGTGCCAGCAGCTTAGAACTTAGTTGGACTGAAGCTTTCTTT
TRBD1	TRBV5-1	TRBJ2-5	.	CASSLGTGGTQYF	TGCGCCAGCAGCTTGGGGACAGGGGGAACCCAGTACTTC
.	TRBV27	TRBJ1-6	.	CASSPFRELHSPLHF	TGTGCCAGCAGTCCCTTTAGGGAGTTGCATTCACCCCTCCACTTT
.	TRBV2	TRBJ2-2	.	CASSSGRTGELFF	TGTGCCAGCAGCTCAGGGCGTACCGGGGAGCTGTTTTTT
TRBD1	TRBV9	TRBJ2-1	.	CASSAITGAEQFF	TGTGCCAGCAGCGCGATTACAGGGGCTGAGCAGTTCTTC
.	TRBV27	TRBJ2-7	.	CASKYRESSYEQYF	TGTGCCAGCAAATACAGGGAAAGCTCCTACGAGCAGTACTTC
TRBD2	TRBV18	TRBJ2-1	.	CASSPQPFAGGRNEQFF	TGTGCCAGCTCACCACAACCTTTCGCGGGGGGCAGGAATGAGCAGTTCTTC
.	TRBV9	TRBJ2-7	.	CASSVQGGDYEQYF	TGTGCCAGCAGCGTACAAGGAGGGGACTACGAGCAGTACTTC
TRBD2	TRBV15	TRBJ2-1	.	CATSRAPRASGRYNEQFF	TGTGCCACCAGCAGAGCCCCTAGGGCTAGCGGGCGATACAATGAGCAGTTCTTC
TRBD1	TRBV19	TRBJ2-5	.	CASSSPTGSWGETQYF	TGTGCCAGTAGTAGTCCGACAGGGAGTTGGGGAGAGACCCAGTACTTC
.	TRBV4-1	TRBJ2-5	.	CASSLSRSGETQYF	TGCGCCAGCAGCCTAAGTCGCTCCGGGGAGACCCAGTACTTC
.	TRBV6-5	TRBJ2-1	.	CASSQTEEAYNEQFF	TGTGCCAGCAGTCAAACGGAAGAGGCCTACAATGAGCAGTTCTTC
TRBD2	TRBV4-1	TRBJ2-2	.	CASSPPAGVSTGELFF	TGCGCCAGCAGCCCACCAGCGGGGGTAAGCACCGGGGAGCTGTTTTTT
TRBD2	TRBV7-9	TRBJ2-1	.	CASSASGGENEQFF	TGTGCCAGCAGCGCAAGCGGGGGGGAAAATGAGCAGTTCTTC